This TCR beta chain derives from a study of blood T cell repertoires in COVID-19. As for the study in general: Whether acute or convalescent, the COVID-19 samples came from the United States, Italy and Spain. Sources were T cells, B-cell-depleted T cells, or PBMCs; the material itself was cDNA or gDNA.

The length of the CDR3 is 11 residues. Trimming shortened V by 5 bases and J by 4 bases, and 6 bases separated the two germline ends. CDR1 and CDR2 from the germline V gene are SGHVS and FQNEAQ. Original data processing: The assay estimated nucleated cells by amplifying reference gene primers. TCRdb's table, derived via immunoSEQ multiplex PCR, lists solely in-frame clones and lacks some. From that table come the V and J calls and clone size; the DNA was used to work out D and trimming. The repertoire holds under 250,000 clones, with 82% as singletons. This clonotype was obtained from a woman aged 40 to 50 with acute or convalescent COVID-19. Sequencing was carried out using peripheral blood. This chain joins TRBV7-8 and TRBJ2-7; unclear D gene. The CDR3 bases are TGTGCCAGCAGCCCTATGTACGAGCAGTACTTC. This encodes CASSPMYEQYF.